This T cell receptor beta chain was found in a study of T-cell reconstitution after alpha-beta-depleted transplantation in children listed by TCRdb under 2016. The study in broad terms: Using TCR repertoire profiling, the study followed T-cell immune reconstitution in a quantitative way in children after TCRalphabeta/CD19-depleted allogeneic hematopoietic cell transplantation.

This clonotype was recorded at least ten times. What this receptor recognizes is not known. Per-base qualities were not stored, and no clone one base away is much larger. Compared with germline, V lacks 9 bases and J lacks 0 bases; bases without a gene match: 5. The CDR3, cysteine through phenylalanine, is 13 amino acids long. The kept DNA is CDR3 alone, 39 bases in frame from the first base. Per the germline V gene, SGHRS is the CDR1 and YFSETQ is the CDR2. The protocol used for the library was PCR. Sequencing took place on an Illumina HiSeq 2500. Molecular barcoding was employed in the preparation of TCR libraries, with unique molecular identifiers being used to normalize TCRbeta repertoire quantification. TCRdb's own reprocessing of the public reads used fastp at Q25 and MiXCR and kept productive beta chains. Each CDR3 protein gets just one entry, which takes the most common genes and DNA from the rows behind it. The sample table records about 370,000 distinct CDR3 sequences; roughly 21% of these occur just once. 3.8% of the sample belongs to the ten largest clones.

The material was PBMCs from the stem cell graft donor, obtained from the stem cell graft. The TCR was taken from a human donor who donated a stem cell graft to a child with acute myeloid leukemia. Here the chain combines TRBV5-1 and TRBJ1-1, with TRBD1 identical over 7 junction bases. The nucleotides are TGCGCCATCCGGGACAGTTTGAACACTGAAGCTTTCTTT. Translated, this is CAIRDSLNTEAFF.